This entry lists 26 T cell receptor beta chains sequenced from one sample in a study of T-cell memory formation after mild COVID-19. One entry per CDR3 protein results from TCRdb running MiXCR on the 5' RACE reads. The sample holds under 300,000 distinct CDR3 sequences, under 8.5% seen once. The source material was PBMCs or a T cell subset sorted from them (not recorded which). Receptors were obtained from a man younger than 35 who had mild COVID-19 (a few samples of this study predate the infection). Cell type and time point are not known.

This clonotype has a count of ten or more. The rearrangement joins TRBV27 to TRBJ2-2; TRBD1 matches at 7 bases. Losses at the gene ends were 3 bases for V and 1 base for J; bases not matched to a gene: 14. The germline CDR1 and CDR2 sequences are MNHEY and SMNVEV (reference sequence). This CDR3 is 19 amino acids long. CDR3 amino acids: CASSFRRTGRAGNTGELFF. In DNA form, the CDR3 reads TGTGCCAGCAGTTTCCGTCGGACAGGAAGGGCAGGGAACACCGGGGAGCTGTTTTTT.

CDR3 sequence (DNA): TGCAGTGCTAGAGATTGGCGGGATGGGGTAGGCGGGGAGCTGTTTTTT. Protein: CSARDWRDGVGGELFF. The gene calls are TRBV20-1 and TRBJ2-2; TRBD2 is a possible D gene (6 bases). In germline, CDR1 is DFQATT, CDR2 SNEGSKA (reference sequence). Trimming took 0 bases from V and 7 from J, leaving 18 bases between them. This CDR3 is built from 16 residues.

J is TRBJ2-5 and V is TRBV25-1; TRBD2 aligns across 8 bases. Per the germline V gene, CDR1 is MGHDK and CDR2 is SYGVNS. V trimming: 4 bases; J trimming: 1 base; junction bases outside the gene matches: 11. CDR3 length: 17 amino acids. Here the CDR3 DNA reads TGTGCCAGCAGTGCCGCCCCAGGCGGGGGGTCCCAAGAGACCCAGTACTTC. It translates to CASSAAPGGGSQETQYF.

The V and J genes are TRBV20-1 and TRBJ1-2, with D possibly TRBD1 on 6 matching bases. V was clipped by 8 bases and J by 3 bases, with 19 bases between them. The CDR3 has 14 residues. Per germline, CDR1 DFQATT and CDR2 SNEGSKA (reference sequence). This chain's CDR3 is CSPTPGQTHYGYTF. The CDR3 bases are TGCAGTCCCACCCCTGGACAGACCCACTATGGCTACACCTTC.

The sample holds a few counts of this clonotype. The rearrangement joins TRBV4-2 to TRBJ2-3, with 9 bases matching TRBD2. CDR1 is LGHNA and CDR2 is YNFKEQ in the germline V gene. The CDR3 length is 17 residues. Trimming cost V 0 bases and J 6 bases; bases outside gene matches: 10. DNA for the CDR3: TGTGCCAGCAGCCAAGAAGGCGGCGGGGGGGCTCGGGATACGCAGTATTTT. Translated: CASSQEGGGGARDTQYF.

This clonotype was detected many times. The genes are TRBV6-1 and TRBJ2-5, with a possible D match to TRBD2 (5 bases). This CDR3 spans 13 amino acids. Looked up from germline, CDR1 is MNHNS and CDR2 is SASEGT. Trimming took off 2 bases at V and 7 bases at J, with 11 bases between the two ends. Here the CDR3 DNA reads TGTGCCAGCAGTGAAAATCCCGGAGGGACCCAGTACTTC. This translates into CASSENPGGTQYF.

This clonotype was seen repeatedly, ten times or more. The CDR3 reads CASSLGQGGEQYV. In DNA, the CDR3 is TGCGCCAGCAGCTTAGGACAGGGGGGCGAGCAGTACGTC. The chain joins TRBV5-1 to TRBJ2-7; 10 nucleotides line up with TRBD1. Germline CDR1 and CDR2: SGHRS and YFSETQ. CDR3 length: 13 amino acids. Trimming took 2 bases from V and 6 from J; bases not matched to a gene: 2.

The V call is TRBV9, the J call TRBJ2-3; TRBD1 matches 12 bases. Losses at the gene ends were 2 bases for V and 1 base for J; bases not matched to a gene: 8. The CDR3 is made up of 18 amino acids. CDR1 is SGDLS and CDR2 is YYNGEE in the germline V gene. The CDR3 region is CASSVSGTGGVGTDTQYF. The CDR3 coding sequence is TGTGCCAGCAGCGTTTCCGGGACAGGGGGCGTTGGCACAGATACGCAGTATTTT.

CDR3 loop: CASSLQPPGELFF. CDR3 bases: TGTGCCAGCAGCTTACAACCCCCCGGGGAGCTGTTTTTT. This sequence joins TRBV7-6 and TRBJ2-2, with D uncertain. The V and J ends lost 2 bases and 6 bases respectively, with 7 bases between them. The germline V gene has CDR1 SGHVS and CDR2 FNYEAQ. CDR3 length equals 13 residues.

This clonotype was seen a handful of times. The chain couples TRBV27 to TRBJ1-6; tentatively, D is TRBD1 (5 bases). The CDR3 totals 14 residues. Looked up from germline, CDR1 is MNHEY and CDR2 is SMNVEV (reference sequence). Trimming cost V 8 bases and J 7 bases, with 15 bases left between them. The CDR3 DNA follows: TGTGCCAGCCGATCAGAGGGGCTCAATTCACCCCTCCACTTT. It is translated as CASRSEGLNSPLHF.

This clonotype was detected many times. The chain combines TRBV29-1 with TRBJ2-3; D uncertain. V lost 8 bases to trimming and J lost 4 bases, with 10 bases between them. Germline V gene lookup returns CDR1 SQVTM and CDR2 ANQGSEA. The CDR3 has 11 amino acids. Here the CDR3 DNA reads TGCAGCCTCATCTTTGCAGATACGCAGTATTTT. Amino acid sequence: CSLIFADTQYF.

The genes are TRBV7-3 and TRBJ2-1; D gene ambiguous. The CDR3 consists of 13 residues. Germline V lookup: CDR1 SGHTA, CDR2 FQGTGA. The V end lost 2 bases, the J end lost 5 bases, and 7 bases lay between the germline ends. The CDR3 region has the DNA TGTGCCAGCAGCTTATCCTCGGACAATGAGCAGTTCTTC. Its translation: CASSLSSDNEQFF.

This clonotype was detected only a few times. The V call is TRBV7-8, the J call TRBJ1-6; D ambiguous. The CDR3 extends over 15 amino acids. Germline CDR1 and CDR2: SGHVS and FQNEAQ. Trimming left V 5 bases short and J 7 bases short, with 15 bases between. Here the CDR3 reads CASSRALVNNSPLHF. The DNA of the CDR3 is TGTGCCAGCAGCCGGGCTTTGGTGAACAATTCACCCCTCCACTTT. Full variable domain (outside the CDR3, taken from reference TRBV7-8 and TRBJ1-6): GAGVSQSPRYKVAKRGQDVALRCDPISGHVSLFWYQQALGQGPEFLTYFQNEAQLDKSGLPSDRFFAERPEGSVSTLKIQRTQQEDSAVYLCASSRALVNNSPLHFGNGTRLTVT.

This clonotype has only a few counts. V and J are TRBV5-4 and TRBJ1-2; TRBD1 might be the D (5 bases). The CDR3 spans 13 residues. V lost 4 bases and J lost 3, with 10 bases in between. The V gene's germline CDR1 is SGHNT and CDR2 YYREEE (reference sequence). The CDR3 DNA follows: TGTGCCAGCAGCACCCGGGACGACTATGGCTACACCTTC. Translating it yields CASSTRDDYGYTF.

This clonotype was recorded at least ten times. The chain uses TRBV12-3 or TRBV12-4 and TRBJ2-1; TRBD2 agrees at 8 bases. V lost 5 bases, J lost 8 bases, and 14 bases stayed unmatched. The CDR3 extends over 16 amino acids. CDR3 DNA: TGTGCCAGCAGTAACAACCGGGGGGGCGGGTCTTATGAGCAGTTCTTC. Amino acids: CASSNNRGGGSYEQFF.

The table lists this clonotype with a few counts. The V call is TRBV10-3, the J call TRBJ2-5; D not resolved. The ends were cut back, 6 bases at V and 0 bases at J, with 8 bases in the middle. CDR1 is ENHRY, CDR2 SYGVKD, per germline. The CDR3 consists of 13 residues. The CDR3 DNA sequence: TGTGCCATCAGGGGCGACTACCAAGAGACCCAGTACTTC. Residues: CAIRGDYQETQYF.

This clonotype was found a few times. The chain combines TRBV5-1 with TRBJ1-1, with 7 bases aligning to TRBD1. The germline V gene has CDR1 SGHRS and CDR2 YFSETQ. V was clipped by 0 bases and J by 2 bases; unmatched bases: 1. The CDR3 totals 14 residues. Here the CDR3 DNA reads TGCGCCAGCAGCTTGGACAGGGGTAACACTGAAGCTTTCTTT. Translation: CASSLDRGNTEAFF.

This clonotype was counted between two and nine times. V usage is TRBV5-1 and J usage is TRBJ2-1; 12 positions match TRBD1. The CDR3 consists of 16 residues. With V trimmed by 0 bases and J by 8 bases, 6 bases remained unmatched. In germline, CDR1 is SGHRS, CDR2 YFSETQ. CDR3 DNA sequence: TGCGCCAGCAGCTTGGGCGGGACAGGGGGCTTCGATGAGCAGTTCTTC. This codes for CASSLGGTGGFDEQFF.

V is TRBV6-5 and J is TRBJ1-2, with 8 bases that match TRBD1. The CDR3 is made up of 13 amino acids. Germline values: CDR1 MNHEY, CDR2 SVGAGI. V shed 9 bases, J shed 3 bases, and the junction held 6 bases outside the gene matches. The DNA for the CDR3 is TGTGCCAGTAGTCAGGGGGCCGACTATGGCTACACCTTC. Translating it yields CASSQGADYGYTF.

The V gene is TRBV12-5, the J gene TRBJ2-7; 10 bases are a match to TRBD1. Germline V CDR1 and CDR2: LGHNT, FRNRAP. V dropped 2 bases and J dropped 3; count of bases not matched to a gene: 4. CDR3 size: 15 residues. For the CDR3, the DNA is TGTGCTAGTGGTTTGCCTTGGACAGGGGGCTACGAGCAGTACGTC. Amino acids: CASGLPWTGGYEQYV.

The chain has TRBV5-6 and TRBJ1-6, with D hard to call. Germline V gene sequence: CDR1 SGHDT, CDR2 YYEEEE. Between the trimmed V and J ends, which lost 4 bases and 7 bases, there was a span of 24 bases. CDR3 size: 18 residues. The CDR3 spells CASSHVARLDPGNSPLHF. CDR3 bases: TGTGCCAGCAGCCACGTGGCCAGGCTCGACCCGGGGAATTCACCCCTCCACTTT.

There are many counts of this clonotype. The V and J genes are TRBV4-1 and TRBJ1-4; tentative D call: TRBD1 (5 bases). V shed 1 base and J shed 8 bases, with 8 bases lying between them. CDR3 length: 13 residues. Germline-derived CDR1 and CDR2 are MGHRA and YSYEKL. CDR3: CASSQVAGEKLFF. In DNA, the CDR3 is TGCGCCAGCAGCCAAGTGGCAGGGGAAAAACTGTTTTTT.

Only a few counts were recorded for this clonotype. CDR3 sequence reads: CSARDGGGGSEQYF. The CDR3 DNA sequence: TGCAGTGCTAGAGATGGAGGCGGAGGTTCCGAGCAGTACTTC. The J gene is TRBJ2-7, the V gene TRBV20-1; a possible D gene is TRBD2 (5 bases). The germline V gene has CDR1 DFQATT and CDR2 SNEGSKA (reference sequence). The CDR3 is made up of 14 amino acids. V lost 0 bases to trimming and J lost 6 bases, with 15 bases between them.

V usage is TRBV5-1 and J usage is TRBJ1-1, with 7 bases aligning to TRBD1. The CDR3 is 20 amino acids. Germline V lookup: CDR1 SGHRS, CDR2 YFSETQ. The V and J ends lost 10 bases and 0 bases, in that order; junction bases with no gene match: 27. CDR3 coding DNA: TGCGCCCCGCGCTCCGGGACAGTCGCCCGGGGGGGAGTGCTGAACACTGAAGCTTTCTTT. Translation: CAPRSGTVARGGVLNTEAFF.

This clonotype has a count of ten or more. V gene TRBV30 combines with J gene TRBJ1-1; D remains ambiguous. The germline V gene has CDR1 GTSNPN and CDR2 SVGIG (reference sequence). V dropped 4 bases and J dropped 0 bases, with 15 bases sitting between them. This CDR3 spans 15 amino acids. The CDR3 reads CAWKQILAMNTEAFF. CDR3 bases: TGTGCCTGGAAACAGATCCTAGCTATGAACACTGAAGCTTTCTTT.

The J gene is TRBJ2-5, the V gene TRBV11-2; D is ambiguous. The CDR3 consists of 13 residues. The V and J ends lost 0 bases and 7 bases respectively, with 9 bases between them. Germline V CDR1 and CDR2: SGHAT, FQNNGV. The CDR3 reads CASSLDAPGTQYF. CDR3 nucleotides: TGTGCCAGCAGCTTAGATGCCCCCGGGACCCAGTACTTC. The variable domain in full, with the rest retrieved from reference TRBV11-2 and TRBJ2-5, is EAGVAQSPRYKIIEKRQSVAFWCNPISGHATLYWYQQILGQGPKLLIQFQNNGVVDDSQLPKDRFSAERLKGVDSTLKIQPAKLEDSAVYLCASSLDAPGTQYFGPGTRLLVL.